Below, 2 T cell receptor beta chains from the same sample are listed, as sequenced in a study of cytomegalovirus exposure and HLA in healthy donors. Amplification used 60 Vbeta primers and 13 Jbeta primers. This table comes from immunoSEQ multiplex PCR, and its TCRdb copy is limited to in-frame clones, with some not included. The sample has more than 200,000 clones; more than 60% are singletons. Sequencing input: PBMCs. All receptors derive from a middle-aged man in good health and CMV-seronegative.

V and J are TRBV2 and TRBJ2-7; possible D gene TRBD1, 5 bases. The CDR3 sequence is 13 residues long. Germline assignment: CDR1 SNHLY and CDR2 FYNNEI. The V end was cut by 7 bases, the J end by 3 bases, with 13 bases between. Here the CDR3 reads CASTQGRDYEQYF. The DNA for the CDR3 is TGTGCCAGCACGCAGGGCAGAGACTACGAGCAGTACTTC.

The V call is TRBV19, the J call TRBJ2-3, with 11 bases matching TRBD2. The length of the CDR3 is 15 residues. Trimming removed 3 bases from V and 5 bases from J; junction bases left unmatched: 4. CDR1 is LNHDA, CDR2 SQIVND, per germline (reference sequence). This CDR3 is CASSIIGTSGDTQYF. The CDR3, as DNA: TGTGCCAGTAGTATCATTGGGACTAGCGGAGATACGCAGTATTTT.